This T cell receptor beta chain comes out of a study of cytomegalovirus exposure and HLA in healthy donors. PCR was performed using 60 Vbeta and 13 Jbeta primers. This table comes from immunoSEQ multiplex PCR, and its TCRdb copy is limited to in-frame clones, with some not included. Of approximately 60,000 clones detected, just under 85% appear once; the ten largest clones hold around 1.7%. The CDR3 covers 14 residues. Germline V CDR1 and CDR2: MDHEN, SYDVKM. V lost 2 bases and J lost 9; bases outside the gene matches: 4. Study results and limitations: CMV serostatus was the sole immune exposure information available.

Comment on this clone: Antigen: not known.

The V and J genes are TRBV28 and TRBJ1-6; 7 bases fit TRBD1. The sequenced sample consisted of PBMCs. This TCR was sampled from a middle-aged man in good health and CMV-seronegative. The CDR3 nucleotides are TGTGCCAGCAGTTTAGTACAGGGGAGTTCACCCCTCCACTTT. As protein: CASSLVQGSSPLHF. Full variable domain (rest looked up from reference TRBV28 and TRBJ1-6): DVKVTQSSRYLVKRTGEKVFLECVQDMDHENMFWYRQDPGLGLRLIYFSYDVKMKEKGDIPEGYSVSREKKERFSLILESASTNQTSMYLCASSLVQGSSPLHFGNGTRLTVT.